The present entry profiles one T cell receptor beta chain with its context. Antigen unknown. The data were obtained in a study of cytomegalovirus exposure and HLA in healthy donors. Findings and limits, study-wide: Immune exposure information comprised only CMV serostatus.

Vbeta (60) and Jbeta (13) primers were used in the PCR. Generated by immunoSEQ multiplex PCR, the TCRdb table keeps only in-frame clones and is missing some. The sample lists under 200,000 clones, about 75% occurring once. V shed 3 bases and J 2 bases; nucleotides not matched to a gene: 5. CDR3 size: 15 residues. From germline, CDR1 is MGHRA and CDR2 YSYEKL. The V and J genes are TRBV4-1 and TRBJ2-7; 9 bases are shared with TRBD1. The sequence was obtained from a male donor in good health and CMV-seropositive. The sequenced sample consisted of PBMCs. CDR3 nucleotide sequence: TGCGCCAGCAGCCAGGGACAGGGCGATGCCTACGAGCAGTACTTC. It specifies CASSQGQGDAYEQYF.